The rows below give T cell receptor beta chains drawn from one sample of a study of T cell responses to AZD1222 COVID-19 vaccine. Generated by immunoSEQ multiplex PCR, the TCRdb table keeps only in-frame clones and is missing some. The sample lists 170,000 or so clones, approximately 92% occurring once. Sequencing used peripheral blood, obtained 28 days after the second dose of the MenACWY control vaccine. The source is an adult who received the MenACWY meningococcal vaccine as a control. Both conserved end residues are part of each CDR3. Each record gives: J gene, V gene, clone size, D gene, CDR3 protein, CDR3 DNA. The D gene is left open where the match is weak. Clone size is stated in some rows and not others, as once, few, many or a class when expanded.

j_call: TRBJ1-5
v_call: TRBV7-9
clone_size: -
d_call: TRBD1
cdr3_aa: CASSLYINSGQGQPQHF
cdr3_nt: TGTGCCAGCAGCTTATATATTAATTCGGGACAGGGGCAGCCCCAGCATTTT

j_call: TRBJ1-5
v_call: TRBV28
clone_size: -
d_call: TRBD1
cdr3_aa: CASRGGQGAQPQHF
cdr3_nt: TGTGCCAGCAGGGGAGGACAGGGGGCTCAGCCCCAGCATTTT

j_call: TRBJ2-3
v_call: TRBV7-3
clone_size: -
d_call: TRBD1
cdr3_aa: CASSTGGLTDTQYF
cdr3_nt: TGTGCCAGCAGCACAGGGGGACTCACAGATACGCAGTATTTT

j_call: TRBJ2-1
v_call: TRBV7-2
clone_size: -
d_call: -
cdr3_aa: CASSLPYYNEQFF
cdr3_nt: TGTGCCAGCAGCTTACCCTACTACAATGAGCAGTTCTTC

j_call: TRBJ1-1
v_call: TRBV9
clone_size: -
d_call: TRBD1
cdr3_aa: CASSPGTGLNTEAFF
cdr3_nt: TGTGCCAGCAGCCCTGGGACAGGGCTGAACACTGAAGCTTTCTTT

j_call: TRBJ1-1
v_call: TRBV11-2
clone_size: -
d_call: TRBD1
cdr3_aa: CASSQGGLSAFF
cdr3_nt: TGTGCCAGCAGCCAGGGGGGTTTGAGCGCTTTCTTT

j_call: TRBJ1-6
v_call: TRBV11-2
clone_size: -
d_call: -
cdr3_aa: CASSLEGAVGSPLHF
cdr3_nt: TGTGCCAGCAGCTTAGAGGGGGCAGTGGGTTCACCCCTCCACTTT

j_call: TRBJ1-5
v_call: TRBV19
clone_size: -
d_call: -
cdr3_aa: CASSGSQWVRQPQHF
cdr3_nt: TGTGCCAGTAGTGGATCGCAGTGGGTGCGTCAGCCCCAGCATTTT

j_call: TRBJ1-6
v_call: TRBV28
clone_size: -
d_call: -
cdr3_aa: CASSRDTKSSYNSPLHF
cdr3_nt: TGTGCCAGCAGCCGTGACACAAAGAGCTCCTATAATTCACCCCTCCACTTT

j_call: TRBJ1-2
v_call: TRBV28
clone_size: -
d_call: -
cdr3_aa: CASSSRGGGYTF
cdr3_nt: TGTGCCAGCAGTTCCAGGGGAGGAGGCTACACCTTC

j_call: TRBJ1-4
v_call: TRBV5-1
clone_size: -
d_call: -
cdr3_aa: CASSWQGLGEKLFF
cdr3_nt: TGCGCCAGCAGCTGGCAGGGCCTTGGGGAAAAACTGTTTTTT

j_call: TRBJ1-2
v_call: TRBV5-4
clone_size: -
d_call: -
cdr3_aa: CASSLDGVGGYTF
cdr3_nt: TGTGCCAGCAGCTTGGATGGGGTAGGTGGCTACACCTTC

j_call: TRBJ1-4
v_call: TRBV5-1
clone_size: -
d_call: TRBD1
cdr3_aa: CASSLGTGGTNEKLFF
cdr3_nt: TGCGCCAGCAGCTTGGGGACAGGGGGGACTAATGAAAAACTGTTTTTT

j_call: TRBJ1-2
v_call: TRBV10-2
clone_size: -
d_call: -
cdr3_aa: CASSESTNYGYTF
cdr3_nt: TGCGCCAGCAGTGAGTCTACTAACTATGGCTACACCTTC

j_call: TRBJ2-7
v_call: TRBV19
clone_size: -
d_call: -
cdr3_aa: CASSTTGLSGEEQYF
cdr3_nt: TGTGCCAGTAGTACAACAGGCCTCTCAGGAGAAGAGCAGTACTTC

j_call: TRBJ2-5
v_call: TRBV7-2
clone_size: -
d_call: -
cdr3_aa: CASSLGPTGETQYF
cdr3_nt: TGTGCCAGCAGCTTAGGGCCTACAGGGGAGACCCAGTACTTC

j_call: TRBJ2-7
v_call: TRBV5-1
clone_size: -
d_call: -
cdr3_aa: CASSPGATGIDEQYF
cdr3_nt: TGCGCCAGCAGCCCCGGGGCGACGGGAATAGACGAGCAGTACTTC

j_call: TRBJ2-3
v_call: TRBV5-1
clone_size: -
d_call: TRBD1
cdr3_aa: CASSKLDRNTDTQYF
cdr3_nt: TGCGCCAGCAGTAAACTGGACAGGAACACAGATACGCAGTATTTT

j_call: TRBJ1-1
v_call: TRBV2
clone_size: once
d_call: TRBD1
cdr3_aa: CASSYNRGLITTEAFF
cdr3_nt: TGTGCCAGCAGTTACAACAGGGGGCTGATTACCACTGAAGCTTTCTTT

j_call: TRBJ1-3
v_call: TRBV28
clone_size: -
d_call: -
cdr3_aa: CASSPPRTVPLSGNTIYF
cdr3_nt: TGTGCCAGCAGTCCACCCAGGACAGTTCCCCTCTCTGGAAACACCATATATTTT

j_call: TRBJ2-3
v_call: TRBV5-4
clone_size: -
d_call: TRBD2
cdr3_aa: CASSAGLAGGLSTDTQYF
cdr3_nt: TGTGCCAGCAGCGCGGGACTAGCGGGGGGGCTAAGCACAGATACGCAGTATTTT

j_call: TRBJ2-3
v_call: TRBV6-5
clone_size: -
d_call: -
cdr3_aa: CASGIDTQYF
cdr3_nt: TGTGCCAGCGGGATAGATACGCAGTATTTT

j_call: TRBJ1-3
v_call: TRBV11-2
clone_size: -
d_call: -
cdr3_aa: CASSRLRNTIYF
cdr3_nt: TGTGCCAGCAGCCGGCTGAGAAACACCATATATTTT

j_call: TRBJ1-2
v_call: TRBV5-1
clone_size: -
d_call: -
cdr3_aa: CASSLATDLYGYTF
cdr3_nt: TGCGCCAGCAGCTTGGCGACAGACCTTTATGGCTACACCTTC

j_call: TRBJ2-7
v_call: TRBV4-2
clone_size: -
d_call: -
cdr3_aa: CASSQDRGGIRSYEQYF
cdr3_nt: TGTGCCAGCAGCCAAGATCGTGGGGGGATTAGGTCCTACGAGCAGTACTTC

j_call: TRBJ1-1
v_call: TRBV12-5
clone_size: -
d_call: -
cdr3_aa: CASGFLMFGTGTEAFF
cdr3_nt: TGTGCTAGTGGTTTCCTTATGTTCGGTACAGGCACTGAAGCTTTCTTT

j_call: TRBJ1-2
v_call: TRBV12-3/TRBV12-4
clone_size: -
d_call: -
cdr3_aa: CASSLGFYGYTF
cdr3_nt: TGTGCCAGCAGTTTAGGGTTCTATGGCTACACCTTC

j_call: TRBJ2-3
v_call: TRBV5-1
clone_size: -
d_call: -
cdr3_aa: CASSYTSTDTQYF
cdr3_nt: TGCGCCAGCAGCTACACTAGCACAGATACGCAGTATTTT

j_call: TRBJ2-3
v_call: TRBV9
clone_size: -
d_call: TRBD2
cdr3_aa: CASSVGVAGADTQYF
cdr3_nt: TGTGCCAGCAGCGTAGGGGTAGCGGGGGCAGATACGCAGTATTTT

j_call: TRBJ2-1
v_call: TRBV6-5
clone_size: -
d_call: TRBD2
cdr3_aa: CASRRGTSSYNEQFF
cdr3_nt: TGTGCCAGCAGACGAGGGACTAGTAGCTACAATGAGCAGTTCTTC

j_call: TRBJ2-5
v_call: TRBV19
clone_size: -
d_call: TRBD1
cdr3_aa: CASSTGTGGGETQYF
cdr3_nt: TGTGCCAGTAGTACGGGGACAGGGGGCGGAGAGACCCAGTACTTC

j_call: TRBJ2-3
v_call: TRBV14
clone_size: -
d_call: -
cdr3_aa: CASSPRLRGVPTDTQYF
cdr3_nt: TGTGCCAGCAGCCCCCGCCTGAGAGGGGTACCCACAGATACGCAGTATTTT

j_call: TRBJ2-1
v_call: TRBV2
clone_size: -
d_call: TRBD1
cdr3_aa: CASGDRGSDNEQFF
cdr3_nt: TGTGCCAGCGGCGACAGGGGGAGCGACAATGAGCAGTTCTTC

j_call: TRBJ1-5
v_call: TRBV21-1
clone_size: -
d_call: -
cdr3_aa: CASSKVGGTETFYGNQPQHF
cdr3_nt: TGTGCCAGCAGCAAAGTTGGGGGGACAGAAACTTTTTATGGCAATCAGCCCCAGCATTTT

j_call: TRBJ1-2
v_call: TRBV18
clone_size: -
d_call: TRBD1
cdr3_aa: CASSPQEQGVGYGYTF
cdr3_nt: TGTGCCAGCTCACCACAAGAACAGGGGGTTGGCTATGGCTACACCTTC

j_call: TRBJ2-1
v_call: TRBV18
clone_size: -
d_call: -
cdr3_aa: CASSPRQAEQFF
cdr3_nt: TGTGCCAGCTCACCACGGCAGGCTGAGCAGTTCTTC

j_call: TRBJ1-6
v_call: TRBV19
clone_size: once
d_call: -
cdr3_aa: CASSAGNSPLHF
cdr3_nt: TGTGCCAGTAGCGCCGGTAATTCACCCCTCCACTTT

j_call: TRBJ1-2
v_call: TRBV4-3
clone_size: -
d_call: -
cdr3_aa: CASSQEGGYGYTF
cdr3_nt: TGCGCCAGCAGCCAAGAGGGGGGCTATGGCTACACCTTC

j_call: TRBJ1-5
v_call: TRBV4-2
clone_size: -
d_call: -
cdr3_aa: CASSQDAAAKGDQPQHF
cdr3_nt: TGTGCCAGCAGCCAAGACGCGGCGGCCAAGGGAGATCAGCCCCAGCATTTT

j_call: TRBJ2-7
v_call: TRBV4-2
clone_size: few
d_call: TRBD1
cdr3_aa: CASSQRQGRSYEQYF
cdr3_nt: TGTGCCAGCAGCCAGAGACAGGGGCGGTCCTACGAGCAGTACTTC

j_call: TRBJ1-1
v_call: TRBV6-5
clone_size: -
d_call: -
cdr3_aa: CASSLALGTEAFF
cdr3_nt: TGTGCCAGCAGCCTCGCCCTCGGTACTGAAGCTTTCTTT

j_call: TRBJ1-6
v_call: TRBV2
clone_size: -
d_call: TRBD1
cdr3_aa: CASSIGQGSSPLHF
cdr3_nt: TGTGCCAGCAGTATCGGACAGGGTAGTTCACCCCTCCACTTT

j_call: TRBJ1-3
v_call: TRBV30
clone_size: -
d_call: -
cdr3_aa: CAWSVGRGNTIYF
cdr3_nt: TGTGCCTGGAGTGTGGGGAGAGGAAACACCATATATTTT

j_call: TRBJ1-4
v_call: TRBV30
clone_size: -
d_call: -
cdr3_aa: CAWSVGVLRGSGEKLFF
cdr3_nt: TGTGCCTGGAGCGTAGGGGTCCTTCGGGGCTCCGGTGAAAAACTGTTTTTT

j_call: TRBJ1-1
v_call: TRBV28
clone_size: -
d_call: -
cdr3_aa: CAASALNTEAFF
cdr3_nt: TGTGCCGCATCGGCGTTGAACACTGAAGCTTTCTTT

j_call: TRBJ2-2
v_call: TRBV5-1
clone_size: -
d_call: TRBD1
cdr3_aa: CASRRTGLNTGELFF
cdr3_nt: TGCGCCAGCAGACGGACAGGGCTGAACACCGGGGAGCTGTTTTTT

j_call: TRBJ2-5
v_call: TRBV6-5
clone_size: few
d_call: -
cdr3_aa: CASLQGGDQETQYF
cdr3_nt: TGTGCCAGTCTACAGGGGGGGGACCAAGAGACCCAGTACTTC

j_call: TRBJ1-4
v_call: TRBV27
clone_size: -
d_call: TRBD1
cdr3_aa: CASSIRGLANEKLFF
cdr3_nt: TGTGCCAGCAGTATCAGGGGGTTGGCTAATGAAAAACTGTTTTTT

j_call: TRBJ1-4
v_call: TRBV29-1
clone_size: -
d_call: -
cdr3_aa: CSVRVLPNEKLFF
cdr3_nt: TGCAGCGTTAGGGTCCTCCCAAATGAAAAACTGTTTTTT